The 19 T cell receptor beta chains below come from one sample, sequenced in a study of T cell responses to AZD1222 COVID-19 vaccine. The method was immunoSEQ multiplex PCR; TCRdb's version includes in-frame clones alone and lacks a portion of them. The sample yields 150,000 to 160,000 clones, over 85% seen once. Specimen: peripheral blood, collected on day 0 of AZD1222 vaccination. These receptors were collected from an adult in good health.

Only one count was recorded for this clone. This chain joins TRBV14 and TRBJ2-4; 9 bases line up with TRBD1. This CDR3 is 15 amino acids long. V was clipped by 4 bases and J by 6 bases; unmatched bases: 7. Germline assignment: CDR1 SGHDN and CDR2 FVKESK. This chain's CDR3 is CASSLPGQGRNIQYF. DNA for the CDR3: TGTGCCAGCAGCCTCCCGGGACAGGGTAGAAACATTCAGTACTTC.

This sequence joins TRBV14 and TRBJ1-1, with TRBD1 as a possible D gene (6 bases). Deletions cut 3 bases from V and 1 base from J, with 12 bases between. The length of the CDR3 is 15 residues. In germline, CDR1 is SGHDN, CDR2 FVKESK. The CDR3 DNA is TGTGCCAGCAGCCAGGCAGGGGTGGGGAACACTGAAGCTTTCTTT. It specifies CASSQAGVGNTEAFF.

J is TRBJ2-2 and V is TRBV10-3, with 7 bases identical to TRBD2. Germline CDR1 reads ENHRY; CDR2 reads SYGVKD. Trimming at V came to 4 bases and at J to 2 bases, leaving 7 bases not matched to a gene. CDR3 length equals 16 residues. As DNA, the CDR3 is TGTGCCATCAGTGGGGAGTGGGGACTAAACACCGGGGAGCTGTTTTTT. Translating it yields CAISGEWGLNTGELFF.

CDR3 coding DNA: TGTGCCAGTAGTATGGAGGGGTGGGCCACTGAAGCTTTCTTT. It translates to CASSMEGWATEAFF. The chain has TRBV19 and TRBJ1-1; the D gene is possibly TRBD1 (5 bases). The CDR3 is 14 amino acids. V lost 3 bases, J lost 4 bases, and 12 bases lay in between. Germline-derived CDR1 and CDR2 are LNHDA and SQIVND (reference sequence).

The J gene is TRBJ1-6, the V gene TRBV19; D call uncertain. Looked up from germline, CDR1 is LNHDA and CDR2 is SQIVND (reference sequence). V dropped 4 bases and J dropped 0 bases, with 7 bases sitting between them. The CDR3 has 15 residues. The CDR3 nucleotides read TGTGCCAGTAGTAGGGAGGGCTCCTATAATTCACCCCTCCACTTT. Translating gives CASSREGSYNSPLHF.

This chain links TRBV7-3 with TRBJ2-3; perhaps TRBD1 as D (6 bases). The V gene lost 2 bases and the J gene lost 2 bases, with 11 bases spanning the gap. The CDR3 is 15 amino acids. Germline V gene sequence: CDR1 SGHTA, CDR2 FQGTGA. The CDR3 nucleotides are TGTGCCAGCAGCTTATCTCAGGGGATCACAGATACGCAGTATTTT. Residues: CASSLSQGITDTQYF.

The V and J genes are TRBV27 and TRBJ1-3; maybe TRBD1 (5 bases). Trimming stripped 2 bases from V and 0 bases from J, with 14 bases between. CDR3 size: 17 residues. From germline, CDR1 is MNHEY and CDR2 SMNVEV (reference sequence). CDR3 in amino acids: CASSLSPGPSSGNTIYF. CDR3 DNA sequence: TGTGCCAGCAGTTTAAGTCCAGGGCCCTCCTCTGGAAACACCATATATTTT.

This chain links TRBV10-3 with TRBJ1-2; D gene ambiguous. The CDR3 runs to 14 residues. Germline V lookup: CDR1 ENHRY, CDR2 SYGVKD. Trimming pared 5 bases from V and 4 bases from J, leaving 14 bases between. The CDR3 coding sequence is TGTGCCATCAGTCCTAGGACGGAGCCCTATGGCTACACCTTC. This codes for CAISPRTEPYGYTF.

The chain links TRBV12-5 to TRBJ1-4; D uncertain. The germline CDR1 and CDR2 sequences are LGHNT and FRNRAP. The CDR3 is 17 residues long. Trimming removed 0 bases at V and 2 bases at J, with 13 bases between. The CDR3 region has the DNA TGTGCTAGTGGTTTGGTAGGGAAGGGAGGCACTAATGAAAAACTGTTTTTT. It encodes CASGLVGKGGTNEKLFF.

CDR3 in amino acids: CASSTILTGTSRNTEAFF. The CDR3 region has the DNA TGCGCCAGCAGTACTATCCTAACAGGGACCTCGCGGAACACTGAAGCTTTCTTT. The chain couples TRBV10-1 to TRBJ1-1, with a weak D call TRBD1 (6 bases). Germline V lookup: CDR1 WNHNN, CDR2 SYGVQD (reference sequence). The germline V and J ends were trimmed by 5 bases and 1 base, with 23 bases remaining between them. The CDR3 is made up of 18 amino acids.

J is TRBJ2-2 and V is TRBV30; unclear D gene. Trimming cost V 7 bases and J 7 bases, with 10 bases left between them. Germline CDR1 reads GTSNPN; CDR2 reads SVGIG (reference sequence). The CDR3 sequence is 11 residues long. The CDR3 DNA reads TGTGCCTTGACCCCGATCGGGGAGCTGTTTTTT. Translated: CALTPIGELFF.

Only one count was recorded for this clone. The chain links TRBV9 to TRBJ1-3; a possible D gene is TRBD1 (6 bases). The ends were cut back, 4 bases at V and 2 bases at J, with 16 bases in the middle. This CDR3 contains 16 residues. In germline, CDR1 is SGDLS, CDR2 YYNGEE. CDR3 loop: CASSPTQTGAGNTIYF. The DNA of the CDR3 is TGTGCCAGCAGCCCGACCCAGACAGGAGCTGGAAACACCATATATTTT.

This chain connects TRBV30 to TRBJ1-2, with D unclear. The V end lost 2 bases, the J end lost 8 bases, and 9 bases lay between the germline ends. This CDR3 has 11 residues. Germline V gene data show CDR1 as GTSNPN and CDR2 as SVGIG (reference sequence). CDR3 loop: CAWSPLIGYTF. CDR3 in DNA: TGTGCCTGGAGTCCGCTGATAGGCTACACCTTC.

The chain couples TRBV25-1 to TRBJ1-1; D call uncertain. This CDR3 has 14 amino acids. V was clipped by 0 bases and J by 7 bases, with 12 bases between them. CDR1 is MGHDK, CDR2 SYGVNS, per germline. CDR3 amino acids: CASSEYDLAGEAFF. The CDR3, as DNA: TGTGCCAGCAGTGAATATGACCTGGCGGGTGAAGCTTTCTTT.

A few counts support this clone. Other DNA sequences in the sample encode the same CDR3. The CDR3 reads CASSPVSGANVLTF. The CDR3 region has the DNA TGTGCCAGCAGCCCCGTCTCGGGGGCCAACGTCCTGACTTTC. This chain links TRBV11-3 with TRBJ2-6, with unresolved D. CDR1 and CDR2 (germline): SGHNT, YENEEA. V lost 5 bases and J 4 bases, leaving 9 bases between the germline ends. The CDR3 totals 14 residues.

The chain employs TRBV10-1 and TRBJ2-3; TRBD1 matches at 7 bases. Germline CDR1 and CDR2: WNHNN and SYGVQD (reference sequence). The junction had 5 bases not matched to a gene; V was cut back by 3 bases and J by 2 bases. This CDR3 is 15 amino acids long. The CDR3 DNA sequence: TGCGCCAGCAGTGACTCTGGGACAGTCACAGATACGCAGTATTTT. Translated: CASSDSGTVTDTQYF.

The rearrangement uses TRBV28 and TRBJ2-3, with D perhaps matching TRBD1 or TRBD2 (6 bases each). Germline CDR1 and CDR2: MDHEN and SYDVKM. V gave up 2 bases and J gave up 1 base, with 19 bases separating them. This CDR3 comprises 18 residues. CDR3 sequence reads: CASSLGGRFTTGTDTQYF. CDR3 in DNA: TGTGCCAGCAGTTTAGGGGGGCGCTTTACTACAGGCACAGATACGCAGTATTTT.

The chain employs TRBV6-6 and TRBJ2-2, with D perhaps TRBD2 (7 bases). The V gene's germline CDR1 is MNHNY and CDR2 SVGAGI (reference sequence). V dropped 8 bases and J dropped 3 bases, with 19 bases sitting between them. This CDR3 is 16 amino acids long. The CDR3 DNA reads as TGTGCCAGCGCAAGTCAGGAGGGGGGGGACACCGGGGAGCTGTTTTTT. Translating gives CASASQEGGDTGELFF.

The chain recombines TRBV6-5 with TRBJ2-7, with D tentatively TRBD1 (6 bases). The CDR3 length is 13 residues. Germline loops: CDR1 MNHEY, CDR2 SVGAGI. V lost 6 bases, J lost 2 bases, and 11 bases lay in between. The CDR3, as DNA: TGTGCCAGCAGCCGGACAGTCACCTACGAGCAGTACTTC. Its translation: CASSRTVTYEQYF.